This T cell receptor (beta chain) appears in the sequencing data of a study of CD8 T cells in Susac syndrome. Overall study context: At the time their blood was drawn, patients with Susac syndrome were either therapy-naive, on corticosteroids (with some of them also receiving intravenous immunoglobulin), or on intravenous immunoglobulin alone.

Random-hexamer reverse transcription was applied to roughly 0.45 to 1 ug RNA. Multiplex PCR with immunoSEQ amplified the TCR beta CDR3 across 54 Vbeta and 13 Jbeta. MiXCR was run by TCRdb on the immunoSEQ multiplex PCR reads, yielding one entry per CDR3 protein. The sample yields 200,000 to 300,000 distinct CDR3 sequences, 90% to 96% seen once. Germline V gene sequence: CDR1 LNHNV, CDR2 YYDKDF (reference sequence). This CDR3 spans 14 amino acids. With 5 bases removed from V and 10 bases from J, the gap between germline ends came to 18 bases. Purification of the CD8+ and CD4+ T cells relied on negative isolation, and TEMRA cells underwent FACS enrichment.

This chain joins TRBV15 and TRBJ2-1; tentative D call: TRBD1 (6 bases). The specimen sequenced was CD4+ T cells from PBMCs. The sequence was obtained from a human donor with Susac syndrome. CDR3 nucleotide sequence: TGTGCCACCAGCTCCCGGGACACCGGATGGGAGCAGTTCTTC. Its protein is CATSSRDTGWEQFF. Variable domain in full (rest from reference TRBV15 and TRBJ2-1): DAMVIQNPRYQVTQFGKPVTLSCSQTLNHNVMYWYQQKSSQAPKLLFHYYDKDFNNEADTPDNFQSRRPNTSFCFLDIRSPGLGDTAMYLCATSSRDTGWEQFFGPGTRLTVL.